The text below deals with one T cell receptor beta chain. This entry belongs to a study of monozygotic twins with inflammatory bowel disease. After re-calling the 5' RACE reads, TCRdb lists one entry per CDR3 protein, DNA absent. The sample table sets out around 100,000 distinct CDR3 sequences. The sequence came from a human donor with ulcerative colitis or Crohn's disease, or a healthy co-twin of an affected twin (not recorded which). The sequenced material came from blood.

The CDR3 sequence is CASSLDLLAGTDTQYF. The J gene is TRBJ2-3, the V gene TRBV7-9; the TRBD2 assignment by TCRdb is unverifiable without DNA. The CDR3 has 16 residues. The germline CDR1 and CDR2 sequences are SEHNR and FQNEAQ (reference sequence).